These T cell receptor beta chains were read from a single sample in a study of shared clonotypes between healthy human individuals. Sequencing used immunoSEQ multiplex PCR; TCRdb keeps in-frame clones, though not all of them. The table records roughly 1 million clones, approximately 80% of them present only once. Sequenced input: memory CD4+ T cells from PBMCs. The source is a man younger than 30 in good health. Some clones in this sample may be carry-over from other donors' samples. The CDR3 runs from the conserved cysteine through the conserved F or W. The D gene is left open where the match is weak. Part of the rows lack a size; the others show once, few, many or a class for expanded clones.

V	length	size	J	D	CDR3	DNA
TRBV14	16	once	TRBJ2-1	TRBD2	CASSQDRGSGRNEQFF	TGTGCCAGCAGCCAAGATCGGGGTAGCGGGAGAAATGAGCAGTTCTTC
TRBV7-2	14	-	TRBJ2-5	TRBD2	CASSASSGQETQYF	TGTGCCAGCAGCGCGTCTAGCGGCCAAGAGACCCAGTACTTC
TRBV9	15	-	TRBJ1-1	TRBD1	CASSAKQGSRTEAFF	TGTGCCAGCAGCGCCAAACAGGGGAGTCGCACTGAAGCTTTCTTT
TRBV11-2	15	-	TRBJ2-7	-	CASSSRLSLAYEQYF	TGTGCCAGCAGCTCCCGGTTGTCCCTCGCCTACGAGCAGTACTTC
TRBV30	13	-	TRBJ2-3	-	CAWVEPYGDTQYF	TGTGCCTGGGTAGAGCCTTACGGGGATACGCAGTATTTT
TRBV5-8	16	-	TRBJ2-7	-	CASSFPFRRDQDEQYF	TGTGCCAGCAGCTTCCCCTTTCGCAGGGACCAGGACGAGCAGTACTTC
TRBV7-3	13	-	TRBJ2-5	-	CASSPQVQETQYF	TGTGCCAGCAGCCCCCAAGTCCAAGAGACCCAGTACTTC
TRBV29-1	16	once	TRBJ2-2	-	CSCGDTSFLNTGELFF	TGCAGTTGTGGGGACACCTCTTTTTTGAACACCGGGGAGCTGTTTTTT
TRBV18	13	many	TRBJ1-2	-	CASSPEDGYGYTF	TGTGCCAGCTCACCGGAGGACGGCTATGGCTACACCTTC
TRBV5-1	17	-	TRBJ2-1	-	CASSPPVTGDYYNEQFF	TGCGCCAGCAGCCCCCCGGTAACGGGAGATTACTACAATGAGCAGTTCTTC
TRBV4-2	16	few	TRBJ1-1	TRBD1	CASSQGPTGANTGAFF	TGTGCCAGCAGCCAGGGTCCGACAGGGGCGAATACTGGGGCTTTCTTT
TRBV27	14	-	TRBJ2-1	TRBD1	CASSFDRDYNEQFF	TGTGCCAGCAGTTTTGACAGGGACTACAATGAGCAGTTCTTC
TRBV27	16	few	TRBJ1-1	-	CASSFKAAGMNTEAFF	TGTGCCAGCAGTTTTAAGGCAGCAGGAATGAACACTGAAGCTTTCTTT
TRBV2	14	many	TRBJ1-4	-	CATRTGLANEKLFF	TGTGCCACCCGCACAGGGTTGGCTAATGAAAAACTGTTTTTT
TRBV11-2	14	-	TRBJ2-7	TRBD2	CASSISGSLYEQYF	TGTGCCAGCAGCATTAGCGGGAGTCTGTACGAGCAGTACTTC
TRBV29-1	16	-	TRBJ2-6	-	CSVTGSYRSGANVLTF	TGCAGCGTCACCGGGTCCTACCGCTCTGGGGCCAACGTCCTGACTTTC
TRBV11-1	14	-	TRBJ2-3	-	CASRDGTGTDTQYF	TGTGCCAGCAGGGATGGGACGGGAACAGATACGCAGTATTTT
TRBV5-6	15	-	TRBJ2-1	-	CASSARDRLGSEQFF	TGTGCCAGCAGCGCGCGGGACAGATTGGGGAGTGAGCAGTTCTTC
TRBV18	16	-	TRBJ2-7	-	CASLPQGTATYYEQYF	TGTGCCAGCTTACCGCAAGGGACGGCGACCTACTACGAGCAGTACTTC
TRBV6-5	13	-	TRBJ1-2	-	CASSYTGDYGYTF	TGTGCCAGCAGTTACACGGGAGACTATGGCTACACCTTC
TRBV11-2	17	-	TRBJ2-1	TRBD2	CASSPRSGLAQYNEQFF	TGTGCCAGCAGCCCAAGATCGGGACTAGCGCAATACAATGAGCAGTTCTTC
TRBV5-4	14	-	TRBJ2-3	TRBD2	CASSIAGGTDTQYF	TGTGCCAGCAGCATCGCGGGAGGCACAGATACGCAGTATTTT
TRBV11-3	13	few	TRBJ2-1	-	CASSPPRGGEQFF	TGTGCCAGCAGCCCACCAAGAGGCGGTGAGCAGTTCTTC
TRBV4-2	13	-	TRBJ1-5	-	CASSQDNQGSQHF	TGTGCCAGCAGCCAAGACAACCAGGGCTCCCAGCATTTT
TRBV5-6	15	-	TRBJ2-3	-	CASSRTPDSTDTQYF	TGTGCCAGCAGCCGAACGCCAGATAGCACAGATACGCAGTATTTT
TRBV28	13	-	TRBJ1-4	-	CASSLAPNEKLFF	TGTGCCAGCAGTTTAGCCCCTAATGAAAAACTGTTTTTT
TRBV5-1	15	-	TRBJ1-5	-	CASSADGDSNQPQHF	TGCGCCAGCAGCGCGGACGGTGATAGCAATCAGCCCCAGCATTTT
TRBV5-8	16	few	TRBJ2-7	-	CASSLPGSQSSYEQYF	TGTGCCAGCAGCTTGCCTGGGTCTCAAAGCTCCTACGAGCAGTACTTC